This TCR beta chain is drawn from a study of T cell repertoires in cytomegalovirus infection. TCRdb ran MiXCR on the reads and lists one entry per CDR3 protein. The table shows about 360,000 distinct CDR3 sequences, with around a sixth occurring only once. The V gene's germline CDR1 is SGHVS and CDR2 FNYEAQ. The CDR3 loop spans 14 amino acids. V lost 4 bases to trimming and J lost 4 bases; unmatched junction nucleotides: 6. This clonotype was seen repeatedly, ten times or more. Sequencing input: PBMCs. This chain uses TRBV7-6 with TRBJ2-5; 7 bases map to TRBD2. The sequence was collected from a human donor in good health (CMV status not recorded). Some clones in this sample may be carry-over from other donors' samples. CDR3 in amino acids: CASSWGGSRETQYF. The CDR3 DNA is TGTGCCAGCAGCTGGGGCGGGAGTAGAGAGACCCAGTACTTC.